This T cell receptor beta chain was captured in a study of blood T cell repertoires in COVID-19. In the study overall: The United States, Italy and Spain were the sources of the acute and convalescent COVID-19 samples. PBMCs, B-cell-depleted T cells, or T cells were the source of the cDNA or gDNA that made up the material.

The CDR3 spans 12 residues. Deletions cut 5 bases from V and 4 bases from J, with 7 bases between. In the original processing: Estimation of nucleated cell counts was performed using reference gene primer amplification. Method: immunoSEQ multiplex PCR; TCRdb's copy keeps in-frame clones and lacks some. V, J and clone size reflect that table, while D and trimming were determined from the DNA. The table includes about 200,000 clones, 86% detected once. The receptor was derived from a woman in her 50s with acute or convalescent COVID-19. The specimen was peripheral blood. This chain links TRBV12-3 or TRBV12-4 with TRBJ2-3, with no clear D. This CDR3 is CASSPLPDTQYF. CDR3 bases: TGTGCCAGCAGTCCCCTCCCAGATACGCAGTATTTT.